Shown below are 27 T cell receptor beta chains from a single sample sequenced in a study of blood T cells in healthy people across ages. A second PCR of roughly 7 to 11 cycles used a sample-barcoded 5' primer and a J-beta primer mix. TCRdb recomputed calls from the 5' RACE reads with MiXCR, one row per CDR3 protein. The sample includes under 850,000 distinct CDR3 sequences, around 36% of them seen just once. Sequencing was performed on blood. The receptor set was obtained from a man younger than 30 in good health.

The gene calls are TRBV6-5 and TRBJ2-5; either TRBD1 or TRBD2 may supply D (5 bases each). V was cut by 0 bases and J by 7 bases, with 18 bases left in between. Germline-derived CDR1 and CDR2 are MNHEY and SVGAGI. The CDR3 length is 16 residues. The CDR3 protein is CASSYSVQGGGGTQYF. DNA of the CDR3: TGTGCCAGCAGTTACTCGGTTCAGGGCGGTGGAGGGACCCAGTACTTC.

This chain links TRBV4-1 with TRBJ2-1, with 7 bases lining up with TRBD1. Gene TRBJ2-7 matches the end of the DNA better, so the J call may be wrong. The CDR3 has 16 amino acids. CDR1 and CDR2 from the germline V gene are MGHRA and YSYEKL. The CDR3 is CASSPAGGQNYNEQYF. The CDR3 region has the DNA TGCGCCAGCAGCCCCGCAGGGGGACAGAACTACAATGAGCAGTACTTC.

The V gene is TRBV7-9, the J gene TRBJ1-2; possible D gene TRBD1, 5 bases. The germline V gene encodes CDR1 SEHNR and CDR2 FQNEAQ (reference sequence). CDR3 length: 14 amino acids. Trimming removed 5 bases at V and 8 bases at J, with 18 bases between. The CDR3 coding sequence is TGTGCCAGCAGCGTGACAGTCATCTCGAGGGGCTACACCTTC. Amino acid sequence: CASSVTVISRGYTF.

The chain combines TRBV15 with TRBJ2-1, with 7 bases aligning to TRBD2. Germline-derived CDR1 and CDR2 are LNHNV and YYDKDF (reference sequence). Trimming took 0 bases from V and 3 from J; bases not matched to a gene: 5. The CDR3 runs to 16 residues. CDR3 DNA sequence: TGTGCCACCAGCAGAGATATATGGGGGGGCTACAATGAGCAGTTCTTC. It is translated as CATSRDIWGGYNEQFF.

The chain has TRBV12-3 or TRBV12-4 and TRBJ2-6; D might be TRBD2 (5 bases). The CDR3 spans 17 residues. Trimming removed 1 base at V and 0 bases at J, with 10 bases between. The CDR3 sequence is CASSLGGFSSGANVLTF. The CDR3 nucleotides are TGTGCCAGCAGTTTAGGCGGGTTCAGCTCTGGGGCCAACGTCCTGACTTTC.

This clonotype was counted between two and nine times. The chain couples TRBV12-3 or TRBV12-4 to TRBJ1-1; TRBD1 matches at 9 bases. The J segment lost 7 bases and the V segment lost 7 bases, leaving 10 bases of the junction unmatched. The CDR3 length is 14 residues. The CDR3 DNA reads TGTGCCAGCACCCGAGGGACAGGGACCCTTGAAGCTTTCTTT. Its protein is CASTRGTGTLEAFF.

There are a few counts of this clonotype. J is TRBJ2-2 and V is TRBV4-2, with 8 bases matching TRBD2. This CDR3 is built from 16 residues. Trimming removed 7 bases from V and 5 bases from J; junction bases left unmatched: 12. Looked up from germline, CDR1 is LGHNA and CDR2 is YNFKEQ. CDR3 loop: CASNVAGGARTGELFF. For the CDR3, the DNA is TGTGCCAGCAATGTAGCCGGGGGGGCGAGAACCGGGGAGCTGTTTTTT.

About this clonotype itself: A much bigger clone sits one base away, suggesting this may be a read error. V and J are TRBV7-3 and TRBJ2-3; possibly TRBD2 for D (5 bases). The CDR3 is 17 amino acids. The V and J ends lost 6 bases and 2 bases respectively, with 21 bases between them. Germline CDR1 reads SGHTA; CDR2 reads FQGTGA. This chain's CDR3 is CASSPTRDRGITDTQYF. The CDR3 DNA reads as TGTGCCAGCAGTCCAACTAGAGACCGGGGTATCACAGATACGCAGTATTTT.

A note on this clonotype: At one end, the junction sequence differs from germline, possibly due to a read error. This sequence joins TRBV27 and TRBJ1-6; TRBD1 agrees at 7 bases. The CDR3 consists of 16 residues. Germline V gene data show CDR1 as MNHEY and CDR2 as SMNVEV (reference sequence). The CDR3 coding sequence is TGTGCCGGCAGTGTTATCGGAGGGGGCGATAATTCACCCCTCCACTTT. The encoded protein is CAGSVIGGGDNSPLHF.

The count of this clonotype is one. This may stem from a read error, because a much larger clone lies one nucleotide away. The chain has TRBV3-1 and TRBJ1-2; D is ambiguous. Trimming left V 0 bases short and J 6 bases short, with 11 bases between. Germline V CDR1 and CDR2: LGHDT, YNNKEL (reference sequence). The CDR3 loop spans 14 amino acids. In nucleotides, the CDR3 is TGTGCCAGCAGCCAAGATCACCAAAATAATGGCTACACCTTC. Its translation is CASSQDHQNNGYTF.

This clonotype showed up just a few times. V is TRBV3-1 and J is TRBJ1-1; 7 bases are a match to TRBD1. V gave up 3 bases and J gave up 6 bases; unmatched junction bases: 7. This CDR3 has 14 amino acids. CDR1 and CDR2 (germline): LGHDT, YNNKEL (reference sequence). CDR3 loop: CASSHLSTGSEAFF. CDR3 sequence (DNA): TGTGCCAGCAGCCACCTTTCGACAGGGTCTGAAGCTTTCTTT.

This clonotype was detected ten times or more. The chain links TRBV5-1 to TRBJ2-7; no clear D. With 0 bases removed from V and 0 bases from J, the gap between germline ends came to 7 bases. This CDR3 is built from 14 residues. CDR1 is SGHRS and CDR2 is YFSETQ in the germline V gene. The CDR3 region has the DNA TGCGCCAGCAGCTTGGAACAGATCTCCTACGAGCAGTACTTC. Protein product: CASSLEQISYEQYF.

The chain has TRBV20-1 and TRBJ2-3; D might be TRBD1 (5 bases). Germline assignment: CDR1 DFQATT and CDR2 SNEGSKA (reference sequence). V was shortened by 7 bases and J by 2 bases, with 13 bases between the two germline ends. The length of the CDR3 is 13 residues. The CDR3 region is CSEKTAYTDTQYF. The CDR3 DNA sequence: TGCAGTGAAAAGACAGCGTACACAGATACGCAGTATTTT.

This clonotype showed up just a few times. The rearrangement uses TRBV29-1 and TRBJ2-1; 9 bases are a match to TRBD1. V was clipped by 3 bases and J by 9 bases; unmatched bases: 6. Per germline, CDR1 SQVTM and CDR2 ANQGSEA. This CDR3 is built from 13 residues. The DNA for the CDR3 is TGCAGCGTTGACGGGACAGGGATAGGTGAGCAGTTCTTC. The encoded protein is CSVDGTGIGEQFF.

In this sample, this clonotype turned up a few times. The rearrangement joins TRBV6-2 or TRBV6-3 to TRBJ1-2, with D maybe TRBD1 (5 bases). Trimming stripped 7 bases from V and 3 bases from J, with 15 bases between. The CDR3 totals 14 residues. Per the germline V gene, CDR1 is MNHEY and CDR2 is SVGEGT. CDR3 sequence: CASTPGGHYYGYTF. The CDR3 region has the DNA TGTGCCAGCACCCCTGGAGGACACTACTATGGCTACACCTTC.

This clonotype occurred many times. This rearrangement joins TRBV29-1 to TRBJ2-1; a weak D match, TRBD2 (5 bases). Germline V gives CDR1 SQVTM, CDR2 ANQGSEA. Trimming removed 8 bases at V and 6 bases at J, with 17 bases between. The CDR3 is 13 amino acids. The CDR3 here is CSLGQPAGNEQFF. DNA of the CDR3: TGCAGCTTAGGGCAACCGGCGGGCAATGAGCAGTTCTTC.

The rearrangement uses TRBV7-3 and TRBJ2-5, with a tentative D call TRBD1 (5 bases). Germline-derived CDR1 and CDR2 are SGHTA and FQGTGA. CDR3 length equals 14 residues. V was pared by 5 bases and J by 4 bases, with 14 bases between. The CDR3 is CASSPQGSIETQYF. In DNA, the CDR3 is TGTGCCAGCAGCCCTCAGGGTTCCATAGAGACCCAGTACTTC.

The chain links TRBV15 to TRBJ1-2, with 8 positions matching TRBD1. Germline trimming cut 3 bases from V and 6 bases from J; bases unmatched to any gene: 9. The CDR3 totals 15 residues. CDR1 is LNHNV and CDR2 is YYDKDF in the germline V gene (reference sequence). The CDR3 region has the DNA TGTGCCACCAGCAGGACCGTGGACAGGGATCATGGCTACACCTTC. This encodes CATSRTVDRDHGYTF.

The chain carries TRBV7-2 and TRBJ1-2; a possible D gene is TRBD1 (6 bases). Germline V gives CDR1 SGHTA, CDR2 FQGNSA. V was trimmed by 5 bases and J by 6 bases, leaving 13 bases between them. The CDR3 is 13 residues long. The CDR3 coding sequence is TGTGCCAGCAGCCCCGACAGGTTCAATGGCTACACCTTC. Encoded protein: CASSPDRFNGYTF.

This clonotype was observed at least ten times. CDR3 in DNA: TGTGCCAGCAGCTTAGTTAAGGGGCTAGCCAAAAACATTCAGTACTTC. Protein product: CASSLVKGLAKNIQYF. The V call is TRBV7-2, the J call TRBJ2-4, with D perhaps matching TRBD1 (5 bases). Germline loops: CDR1 SGHTA, CDR2 FQGNSA. V was trimmed by 1 base and J by 0 bases, leaving 10 bases between them. The CDR3 sequence is 16 residues long.

This clonotype was counted ten times or more. The J gene is TRBJ2-4, the V gene TRBV12-3 or TRBV12-4; D is unclear. Trimming left V 3 bases short and J 6 bases short, with 9 bases between. The length of the CDR3 is 13 residues. The CDR3 region is CASSFWQSNIQYF. The CDR3 region has the DNA TGTGCCAGCAGTTTTTGGCAGTCAAACATTCAGTACTTC.

The V call is TRBV7-9, the J call TRBJ2-1; D call uncertain. The CDR3 is 16 residues long. Between the trimmed V and J ends, which lost 2 bases and 0 bases, there was a span of 11 bases. Germline V gene sequence: CDR1 SEHNR, CDR2 FQNEAQ (reference sequence). CDR3 loop: CASSLIHSSSYNEQFF. The CDR3 bases are TGTGCCAGCAGCTTAATACACAGCAGCTCCTACAATGAGCAGTTCTTC.

A note on this clonotype: A read error may explain this, as a much larger clone is one base away. The J gene is TRBJ2-1, the V gene TRBV12-3 or TRBV12-4; 10 bases agree with TRBD2. The CDR3 extends over 14 amino acids. CDR3 sequence (DNA): TGTGCCAGCAGTCTAGCGGGGGTCTCCAATGAGCAGTTCTTC. Amino acids: CASSLAGVSNEQFF.

The chain combines TRBV7-9 with TRBJ1-1, with D maybe TRBD1 (5 bases). Trimming removed 3 bases from V and 1 base from J, with 9 bases in between. The germline V gene has CDR1 SEHNR and CDR2 FQNEAQ (reference sequence). This CDR3 region has 14 residues. This chain's CDR3 is CASSFFGQNTEAFF. Written as DNA, the CDR3 is TGTGCCAGCAGCTTTTTCGGACAGAACACTGAAGCTTTCTTT.

This chain uses TRBV7-2 with TRBJ2-1, with TRBD2 identical over 13 bases. The germline V gene encodes CDR1 SGHTA and CDR2 FQGNSA. Losses at the gene ends were 6 bases for V and 5 bases for J; bases not matched to a gene: 7. The CDR3 sequence is 16 residues long. The CDR3 bases are TGTACCAGCAGAAAACGGGGGACTAGCGGGAACAATGAGCAGTTCTTC. Translation: CTSRKRGTSGNNEQFF.

The rearrangement links TRBV7-9 to TRBJ2-1, with 7 bases identical to TRBD2. V lost 5 bases and J lost 8; bases outside the gene matches: 3. CDR1 is SEHNR, CDR2 FQNEAQ, per germline (reference sequence). CDR3 length equals 12 residues. DNA for the CDR3: TGTGCCAGCAGCCCCGCGGGGGATGAGCAGTTCTTC. Protein: CASSPAGDEQFF.

In its sample, this clonotype was seen many times. The V gene is TRBV15, the J gene TRBJ2-1, with D hard to call. This CDR3 region has 15 residues. Per germline, CDR1 LNHNV and CDR2 YYDKDF (reference sequence). Trimming took off 0 bases at V and 2 bases at J, with 8 bases between the two ends. CDR3 protein: CATSREFGPYNEQFF. CDR3 DNA sequence: TGTGCCACCAGCAGAGAGTTCGGCCCCTACAATGAGCAGTTCTTC.